A selection of T cell receptor beta chains follows, all from one sample in a study of radiotherapy plus CTLA-4 blockade in lung cancer. Sequencing was performed with immunoSEQ multiplex PCR; in TCRdb, only in-frame clones are kept and a portion is missing. The data show about 31,000 clones, 60% to 80% seen once. The specimen comprised peripheral blood, sampled from a patient treated with radiotherapy plus ipilimumab. The source of these receptors is a human donor with non-small cell lung cancer whose response to radiotherapy plus ipilimumab could not be evaluated. Each CDR3 is given with its conserved first and last residue. The D gene is left open where the match is weak. The size field is filled for only some rows; it gives once, few, many or a size class.

D,J,size,V,DNA,CDR3
TRBD2,TRBJ2-3,.,TRBV27,TGTGCCAGCAGTTTAAGGGAGGGCCTCACAGATACGCAGTATTTT,CASSLREGLTDTQYF
TRBD2,TRBJ2-1,.,TRBV5-1,TGCGCCAGCAGCTTTCGGAGCGGGAGGCCCTCCTACAATGAGCAGTTCTTC,CASSFRSGRPSYNEQFF
TRBD2,TRBJ2-3,.,TRBV4-2,TGTGCCAGCAGCCAAGTGGCACTAGCGGGATCCGGCACAGATACGCAGTATTTT,CASSQVALAGSGTDTQYF
TRBD1,TRBJ2-7,.,TRBV5-1,TGCGCCAGCAGCCCCGGGACAGTCTACGAGCAGTACTTC,CASSPGTVYEQYF
.,TRBJ2-7,few,TRBV6-5,TGTGCCAGCATCCATCCGGAGGGCGGCTACGAGCAGTACTTC,CASIHPEGGYEQYF
TRBD2,TRBJ2-7,.,TRBV7-9,TGTGCCAGCAGCTTAGTTAGCGGGAGAGCTTACGAGCAGTACTTC,CASSLVSGRAYEQYF
TRBD1,TRBJ2-7,.,TRBV10-3,TGTGCCATCAGTCCCGACAGGGGACTCTCCTACGAGCAGTACTTC,CAISPDRGLSYEQYF
.,TRBJ2-2,once,TRBV5-1,TGCGCCAGCAGCTTGGAGAGGGCCACCGGGGAGCTGTTTTTT,CASSLERATGELFF
TRBD2,TRBJ2-5,.,TRBV6-5,TGTGCCAGCAGTGTCTTAGCGGGAGCGCAAGAGACCCAGTACTTC,CASSVLAGAQETQYF
TRBD1,TRBJ1-2,.,TRBV7-6,TGTGCCAGCAGCTTGGGGGGCCAGGGGGCGGGTGGCTACACCTTC,CASSLGGQGAGGYTF
.,TRBJ2-1,few,TRBV21-1,TGTGCCAGCAGCAATAATTCCAGGGTGGGGATCAATGAGCAGTTCTTC,CASSNNSRVGINEQFF
TRBD2,TRBJ2-1,.,TRBV7-2,TGTGCCAGCAGCTTAGCCGTCGTTAGCGGGAGGTACAATGAGCAGTTCTTC,CASSLAVVSGRYNEQFF
TRBD2,TRBJ2-1,.,TRBV2,TGTGCCAGCGCCGGAGGAGGCATCTTAGCGGGTTACCACAATGAGCAGTTCTTC,CASAGGGILAGYHNEQFF
.,TRBJ2-1,few,TRBV30,TGTGCCTGGAAGGAAGGAGGGAGTTCCTTTAAGCAGTTCTTC,CAWKEGGSSFKQFF
.,TRBJ2-1,.,TRBV5-1,TGCGCCAGCAGCCCCCCGGGTAGCGCCTACAATGAGCAGTTCTTC,CASSPPGSAYNEQFF
TRBD2,TRBJ2-3,.,TRBV9,TGTGCCAGCAGCGCGACTAGCGGGAGCTCAGATACGCAGTATTTT,CASSATSGSSDTQYF
TRBD1,TRBJ1-5,.,TRBV30,TGTGCCTGGAGTACACAGGGGATTAGCAATCAGCCCCAGCATTTT,CAWSTQGISNQPQHF
TRBD2,TRBJ2-7,once,TRBV7-9,TGTGCCAGCAGCAGAACAGCGGGAGGTAAGGACGAGCAGTACTTC,CASSRTAGGKDEQYF
.,TRBJ2-5,.,TRBV10-3,TGTGCCATCGCAAAGAATCAGGAGACCCAGTACTTC,CAIAKNQETQYF
.,TRBJ1-5,.,TRBV4-1,TGCGCCAGCAGCCAAGAATACGGGGTCAATCAGCCCCAGCATTTT,CASSQEYGVNQPQHF
.,TRBJ1-4,.,TRBV27,TGTGCCAGCAGTTTACACGGGGCGGGGTCTAATGAAAAACTGTTTTTT,CASSLHGAGSNEKLFF
.,TRBJ1-3,.,TRBV11-2,TGTGCCAGCAGCTACGCGGGACGACTGGGAAACACCATATATTTT,CASSYAGRLGNTIYF
TRBD2,TRBJ2-1,few,TRBV6-5,TGTGCCAGCAGTTACGGGACTAGCGGGGCGAATGAGCAGTTCTTC,CASSYGTSGANEQFF
TRBD1,TRBJ2-7,.,TRBV6-5,TGTGCCAGCAGTGTTCTGACAGGGGTCTACGAGCAGTACTTC,CASSVLTGVYEQYF
.,TRBJ2-3,.,TRBV6-5,TGTGCCAGCAGCTATTTCACAGATACGCAGTATTTT,CASSYFTDTQYF
TRBD1,TRBJ1-4,.,TRBV5-6,TGTGCCAGCAGCCGGGACAGGCGGGATGAAAAACTGTTTTTT,CASSRDRRDEKLFF
.,TRBJ1-5,.,TRBV5-1,TGCGCCAGCAGCTTGGGGGCAAATCAGCCCCAGCATTTT,CASSLGANQPQHF
.,TRBJ1-3,few,TRBV9,TGTGCCAGCAGCCCCCACTGGGAGGGAAGAAACACCATATATTTT,CASSPHWEGRNTIYF
TRBD1,TRBJ1-2,.,TRBV5-5,TGTGCCAGCAGCGGCGGGGGACAGGGGGCATCGGGTGGCTACACCTTC,CASSGGGQGASGGYTF
TRBD1,TRBJ1-2,few,TRBV7-9,TGTGCCAGCAGCCCGGGCGAACAGGGGCTAGGAGCTTATGGCTACACCTTC,CASSPGEQGLGAYGYTF
.,TRBJ1-6,.,TRBV10-1,TGCGCCAGCACTAAGCGCGCCGTGGATTCACCCCTCCACTTT,CASTKRAVDSPLHF
TRBD2,TRBJ2-7,.,TRBV14,TGTGCCAGCAGCCGAGCGGGAGGCTACGAGCAGTACTTC,CASSRAGGYEQYF
.,TRBJ1-2,.,TRBV21-1,TGTGCCAGCAACCAATGGCGGGCCCACCATGGCTACACCTTC,CASNQWRAHHGYTF
TRBD2,TRBJ2-7,few,TRBV14,TGTGCCAGCAGCCAAGATCTACCGGGAGGGCCGATCTTTTCTACGGAGCAGTACTTC,CASSQDLPGGPIFSTEQYF
.,TRBJ1-4,.,TRBV5-1,TGCGCCAGCAGTCCGGACAGCTTTAATGAAAAACTGTTTTTT,CASSPDSFNEKLFF
TRBD1,TRBJ1-2,once,TRBV5-1,TGCGCCAGCAGCTTGAGACCCGGGACAGATTATGGCTACACCTTC,CASSLRPGTDYGYTF
TRBD1,TRBJ1-1,.,TRBV11-3,TGTGCCAGCAGCTCCCGGACAGGGGGCGCTGGTACTGAAGCTTTCTTT,CASSSRTGGAGTEAFF
TRBD2,TRBJ2-1,.,TRBV28,TGTGCCAGCAGCTTAGGGACTAGCGGGAGCCCCTACAATGAGCAGTTCTTC,CASSLGTSGSPYNEQFF
.,TRBJ2-5,few,TRBV11-2,TGTGCCAGCAGCTTTGGTTCTAATTCCGAGACCCAGTACTTC,CASSFGSNSETQYF
.,TRBJ2-7,.,TRBV6-6,TGTGCCAGCAGTAACCCCCACGGGCAGGGTTACGAGCAGTACTTC,CASSNPHGQGYEQYF
TRBD1,TRBJ1-2,medium-sized,TRBV27,TGTGCCAGCAGTTTAGAGGGCAGGGGGCAATATGGCTACACCTTC,CASSLEGRGQYGYTF
.,TRBJ2-7,.,TRBV5-1,TGCGCCAGCAGCTTGGCCGTCTCCTACGAGCAGTACTTC,CASSLAVSYEQYF
TRBD1,TRBJ2-5,.,TRBV29-1,TGCAGCGGACAGACCGGGACAGGGGGTAGAGGCCAAGAGACCCAGTACTTC,CSGQTGTGGRGQETQYF
.,TRBJ1-5,few,TRBV6-4,TGTGCCAGCAGTTCGACTTCCGCCAATCAGCCCCAGCATTTT,CASSSTSANQPQHF
.,TRBJ2-5,.,TRBV30,TGTGCCTGGAAAAAGCAGGGAAGTTTAGAGACCCAGTACTTC,CAWKKQGSLETQYF
TRBD2,TRBJ2-7,once,TRBV7-8,TGTGCCAGCAGCTTATGGGCTAGCGGGAGTTACGAGCAGTACTTC,CASSLWASGSYEQYF
.,TRBJ1-1,.,TRBV11-2,TGTGCCAGCAGCTTACAGAACACTGAAGCTTTCTTT,CASSLQNTEAFF
TRBD1,TRBJ1-6,.,TRBV5-1,TGCGCCAGCAGCGATACAGGGGGATATTCACCCCTCCACTTT,CASSDTGGYSPLHF
.,TRBJ2-7,.,TRBV7-2,TGTGCCAGCAGCCGCAACCGGGGCTACGAGCAGTACTTC,CASSRNRGYEQYF
TRBD2,TRBJ2-2,.,TRBV18,TGTGCCAGCTCGAGACTAGCGGGAGTTACCAACACCGGGGAGCTGTTTTTT,CASSRLAGVTNTGELFF
TRBD2,TRBJ2-5,.,TRBV27,TGTGCCAGCAGTTTCGCCAGCGGGATCAAGGAGACCCAGTACTTC,CASSFASGIKETQYF
.,TRBJ2-1,.,TRBV2,TGTGCCAGCAGTAGAGAGACTACCCCCTACAATGAGCAGTTCTTC,CASSRETTPYNEQFF
.,TRBJ2-7,.,TRBV4-3,TGCGCCAGCAGCCAATACGTCCAGGGGCCGTCGGGCTACGAGCAGTACTTC,CASSQYVQGPSGYEQYF
TRBD1,TRBJ1-4,.,TRBV4-1,TGCGCCAGCAGCCCCGGGACAGGGGAGGAAAAACTGTTTTTT,CASSPGTGEEKLFF
TRBD1,TRBJ2-2,few,TRBV6-1,TGTGCCAGCAGTGAAGTAGGGGGCGCAGTCACCGGGGAGCTGTTTTTT,CASSEVGGAVTGELFF
.,TRBJ1-1,.,TRBV30,TGTGCCTGGAGTGTATCGGGCAGGGAGGTGTACTTT,CAWSVSGREVYF
TRBD1,TRBJ1-2,.,TRBV28,TGTGCCAGCAGTTCACCGGGACAGATTAACTATGGCTACACCTTC,CASSSPGQINYGYTF
.,TRBJ1-3,few,TRBV2,TGTGCCAGCAGTGTGGAGCAGTACTCTGGAAACACCATATATTTT,CASSVEQYSGNTIYF